The 8 T cell receptor beta chains below come from one sample, sequenced in a study of preoperative IRX-2 immunotherapy in early breast cancer. The treatment is: preoperative locoregional IRX-2 cytokine immunotherapy. Here immunoSEQ multiplex PCR was the method, and the copy in TCRdb shows in-frame clones only, minus some. Of about 98,000 clones listed, 86% were seen once; the top ten hold over 2%. Source: tumor tissue, taken after IRX-2 immunotherapy. These receptors were collected from a human donor with breast cancer.

The rearrangement uses TRBV19 and TRBJ2-3; D unclear. The CDR3 totals 13 residues. Looked up from germline, CDR1 is LNHDA and CDR2 is SQIVND (reference sequence). V was trimmed by 4 bases and J by 4 bases, leaving 9 bases between them. DNA for the CDR3: TGTGCCAGTAGTACCAAGGGCCCAGATACGCAGTATTTT. Translated, it gives CASSTKGPDTQYF. Variable domain in full (rest from reference TRBV19 and TRBJ2-3): DGGITQSPKYLFRKEGQNVTLSCEQNLNHDAMYWYRQDPGQGLRLIYYSQIVNDFQKGDIAEGYSVSREKKESFPLTVTSAQKNPTAFYLCASSTKGPDTQYFGPGTRLTVL.

V gene TRBV11-3 combines with J gene TRBJ2-3; D is ambiguous. Trimming took off 5 bases at V and 2 bases at J, with 20 bases between the two ends. There are 17 residues in the CDR3. The germline V gene encodes CDR1 SGHNT and CDR2 YENEEA. The CDR3 bases are TGTGCCAGCAGCCCGTTCCCACGGAGCGCCGACACAGATACGCAGTATTTT. Amino acids: CASSPFPRSADTDTQYF.

V is TRBV27 and J is TRBJ2-6, with D unclear. Germline V gene data show CDR1 as MNHEY and CDR2 as SMNVEV (reference sequence). Trimming stripped 6 bases from V and 0 bases from J, with 9 bases between. The CDR3 has 15 amino acids. The CDR3 nucleotides read TGTGCCAGCAGCCCCCTAGGCTCTGGGGCCAACGTCCTGACTTTC. As protein: CASSPLGSGANVLTF. Looking up the rest from reference TRBV27 and TRBJ2-6 gives the full variable domain: EAQVTQNPRYLITVTGKKLTVTCSQNMNHEYMSWYRQDPGLGLRQIYYSMNVEVTDKGDVPEGYKVSRKEKRNFPLILESPSPNQTSLYFCASSPLGSGANVLTFGAGSRLTVL.

The V call is TRBV11-3, the J call TRBJ1-5; weak D call: TRBD1 (5 bases). V gave up 1 base and J gave up 3 bases, with 7 bases separating them. Germline CDR1 and CDR2: SGHNT and YENEEA. This CDR3 has 14 amino acids. The CDR3 region has the DNA TGTGCCAGCAGCTTAGGACAGCACAATCAGCCCCAGCATTTT. The encoded protein is CASSLGQHNQPQHF.

The rearrangement links TRBV12-5 to TRBJ1-2; D remains ambiguous. This CDR3 comprises 12 residues. CDR1 is LGHNT and CDR2 is FRNRAP in the germline V gene. CDR3 protein: CASTREDYGYTF. The CDR3 DNA reads as TGTGCCAGCACGCGGGAGGACTATGGCTACACCTTC.

The chain couples TRBV19 to TRBJ1-5; D perhaps matches TRBD1 (5 bases). V dropped 2 bases and J dropped 11 bases, with 16 bases sitting between them. Germline loops: CDR1 LNHDA, CDR2 SQIVND (reference sequence). The CDR3 runs to 14 residues. The CDR3 reads CASSILQATGAQHF. The CDR3 nucleotides read TGTGCCAGTAGTATATTACAGGCCACGGGGGCCCAGCATTTT.

The rearrangement links TRBV28 to TRBJ2-5; 7 bases map to TRBD2. Germline V gene data show CDR1 as MDHEN and CDR2 as SYDVKM. The CDR3 is made up of 12 amino acids. V trimming: 8 bases; J trimming: 3 bases; junction bases outside the gene matches: 3. Here the CDR3 DNA reads TGTGCCAGCCAAAGCGGGAAAGAGACCCAGTACTTC. Protein: CASQSGKETQYF.

CDR3 coding DNA: TGTGCCATCAGTGAGGCCCCACGGAGGGGCACTGAAGCTTTCTTT. Its protein is CAISEAPRRGTEAFF. V gene TRBV10-3 combines with J gene TRBJ1-1; a weak D match, TRBD1 (5 bases). V dropped 2 bases and J dropped 4 bases, with 14 bases sitting between them. There are 15 residues in the CDR3. Germline V lookup: CDR1 ENHRY, CDR2 SYGVKD.